This T cell receptor (beta chain) was profiled in a study of blood T cells in healthy people across ages. Study summary: Template switching captured about one barcoded beta molecule per two T cells. General study results and limits: Fewer expanded clones and more diversity marked long-lived versus aged donors. When one million T cells were used, diversity estimates were thought to be underestimates.

Combining a sample-barcoded 5' primer with a J-beta primer mix, a second PCR ran for 7 to 11 cycles. TCRdb ran MiXCR on the 5' RACE reads and lists one entry per CDR3 protein. Of 1.5 million to 2 million distinct CDR3 sequences in the sample, about 30% were seen once. CDR3 size: 16 residues. Germline CDR1 and CDR2: SGDLS and YYNGEE. About this clonotype: Its target is not known. The junction and the germline gene differ at one end; a read error may be behind it.

The sequence derives from a woman in her thirties in good health. The chain joins TRBV9 to TRBJ2-2; possibly TRBD2 for D (6 bases). Sequencing input: blood. The CDR3 reads CASSVGVAANTGERFF. Here the CDR3 DNA reads TGTGCCAGCAGCGTAGGGGTAGCGGCGAACACCGGGGAGCGGTTTTTT.